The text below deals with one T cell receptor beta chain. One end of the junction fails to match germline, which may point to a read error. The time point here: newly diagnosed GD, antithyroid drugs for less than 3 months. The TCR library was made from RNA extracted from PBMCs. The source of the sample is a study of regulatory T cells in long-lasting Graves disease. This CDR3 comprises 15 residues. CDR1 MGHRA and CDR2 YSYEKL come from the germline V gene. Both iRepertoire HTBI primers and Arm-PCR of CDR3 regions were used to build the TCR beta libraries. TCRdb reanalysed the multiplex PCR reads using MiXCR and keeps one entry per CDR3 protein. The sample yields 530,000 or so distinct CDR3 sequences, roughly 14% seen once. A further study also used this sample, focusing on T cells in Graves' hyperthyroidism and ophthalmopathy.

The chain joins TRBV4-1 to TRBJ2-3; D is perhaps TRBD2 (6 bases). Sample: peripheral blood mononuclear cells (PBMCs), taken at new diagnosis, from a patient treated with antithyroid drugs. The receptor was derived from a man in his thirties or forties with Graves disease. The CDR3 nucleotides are TGTGCCAGCAGCCAAAGTGGGGGGAGTGGGACTACGCAGTATTTT. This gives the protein CASSQSGGSGTTQYF.